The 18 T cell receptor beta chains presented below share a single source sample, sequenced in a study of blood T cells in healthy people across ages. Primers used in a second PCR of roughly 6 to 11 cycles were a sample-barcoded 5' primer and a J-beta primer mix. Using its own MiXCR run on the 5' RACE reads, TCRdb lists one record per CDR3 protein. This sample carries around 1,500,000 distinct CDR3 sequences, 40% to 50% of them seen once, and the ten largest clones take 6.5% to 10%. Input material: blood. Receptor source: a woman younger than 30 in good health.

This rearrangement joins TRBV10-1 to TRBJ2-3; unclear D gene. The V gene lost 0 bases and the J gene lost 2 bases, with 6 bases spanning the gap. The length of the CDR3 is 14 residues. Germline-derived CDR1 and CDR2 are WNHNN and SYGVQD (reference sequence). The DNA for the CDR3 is TGCGCCAGCAGTGAGTCGCCCGACACAGATACGCAGTATTTT. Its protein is CASSESPDTDTQYF.

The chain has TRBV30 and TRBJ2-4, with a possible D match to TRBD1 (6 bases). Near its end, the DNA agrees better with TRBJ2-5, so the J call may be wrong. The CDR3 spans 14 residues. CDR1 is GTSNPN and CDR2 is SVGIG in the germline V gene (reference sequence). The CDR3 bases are TGTGCCTGGAGTGCAGGGGACCCCGGGGAGACCCAGTACTTC. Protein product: CAWSAGDPGETQYF.

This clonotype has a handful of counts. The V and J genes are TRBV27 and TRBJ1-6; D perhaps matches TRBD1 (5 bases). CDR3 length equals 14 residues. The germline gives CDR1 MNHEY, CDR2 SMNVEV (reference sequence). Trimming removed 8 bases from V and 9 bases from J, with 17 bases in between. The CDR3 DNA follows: TGTGCCAGCGCCCAGATCGGGGCTCGTTCACCCCTCCACTTT. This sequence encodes CASAQIGARSPLHF.

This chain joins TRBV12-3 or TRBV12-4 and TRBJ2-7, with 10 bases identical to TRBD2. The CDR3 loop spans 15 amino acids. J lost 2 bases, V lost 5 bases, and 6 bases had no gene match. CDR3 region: CASSVGTSEPYEQYF. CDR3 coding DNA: TGTGCCAGCAGTGTTGGGACTAGCGAGCCCTACGAGCAGTACTTC.

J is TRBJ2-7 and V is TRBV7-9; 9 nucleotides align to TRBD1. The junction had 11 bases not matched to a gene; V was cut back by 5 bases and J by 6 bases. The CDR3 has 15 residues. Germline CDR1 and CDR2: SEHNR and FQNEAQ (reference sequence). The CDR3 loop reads CASSAGTGWFGEQYF. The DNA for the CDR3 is TGTGCCAGCAGCGCTGGGACAGGGTGGTTCGGCGAGCAGTACTTC.

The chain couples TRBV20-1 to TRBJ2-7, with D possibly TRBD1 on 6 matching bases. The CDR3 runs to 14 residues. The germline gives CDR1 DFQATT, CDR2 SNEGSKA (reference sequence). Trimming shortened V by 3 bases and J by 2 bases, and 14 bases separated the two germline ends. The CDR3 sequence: CSASAGAPAYEQYF. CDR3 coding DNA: TGCAGTGCTAGTGCAGGGGCCCCCGCCTACGAGCAGTACTTC.

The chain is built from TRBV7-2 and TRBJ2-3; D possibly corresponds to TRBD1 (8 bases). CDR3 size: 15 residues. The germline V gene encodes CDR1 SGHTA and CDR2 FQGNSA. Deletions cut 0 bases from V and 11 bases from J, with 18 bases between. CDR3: CASSLAQGGYNEQYF. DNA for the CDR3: TGTGCCAGCAGCTTAGCACAGGGGGGGTACAATGAGCAGTATTTT.

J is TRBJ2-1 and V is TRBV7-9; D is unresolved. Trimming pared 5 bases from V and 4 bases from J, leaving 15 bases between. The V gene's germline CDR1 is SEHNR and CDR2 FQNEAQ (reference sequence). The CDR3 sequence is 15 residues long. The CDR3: CASSPRRGEYNEQFF. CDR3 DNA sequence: TGTGCCAGCAGCCCTCGTAGAGGAGAGTACAATGAGCAGTTCTTC.

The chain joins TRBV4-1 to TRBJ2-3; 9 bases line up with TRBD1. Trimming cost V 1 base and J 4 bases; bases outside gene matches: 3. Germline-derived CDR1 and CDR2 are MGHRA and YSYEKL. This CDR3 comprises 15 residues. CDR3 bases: TGCGCCAGCAGCCAAGCGACAGGGGGTGCAGATACGCAGTATTTT. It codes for CASSQATGGADTQYF.

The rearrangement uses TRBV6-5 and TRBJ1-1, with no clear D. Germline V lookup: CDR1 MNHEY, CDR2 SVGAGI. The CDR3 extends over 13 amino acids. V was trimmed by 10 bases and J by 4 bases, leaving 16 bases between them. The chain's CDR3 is CATNWGDRTEAFF. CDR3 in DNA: TGTGCCACCAACTGGGGAGATCGCACTGAAGCTTTCTTT.

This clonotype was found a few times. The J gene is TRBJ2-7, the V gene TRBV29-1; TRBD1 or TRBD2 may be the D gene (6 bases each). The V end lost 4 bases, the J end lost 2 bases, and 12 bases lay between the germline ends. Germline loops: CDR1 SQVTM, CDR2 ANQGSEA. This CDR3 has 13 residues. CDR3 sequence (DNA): TGCAGCGTTGTAAGAGGGGGGACCTACGAGCAGTACTTC. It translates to CSVVRGGTYEQYF.

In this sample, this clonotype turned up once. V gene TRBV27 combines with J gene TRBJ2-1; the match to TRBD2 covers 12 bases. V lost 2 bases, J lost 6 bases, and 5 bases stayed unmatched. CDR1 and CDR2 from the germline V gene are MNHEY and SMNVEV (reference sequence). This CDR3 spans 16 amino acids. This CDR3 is CASSLVASGGANEQFF. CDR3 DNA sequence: TGTGCCAGCAGTTTAGTAGCTAGCGGGGGGGCCAATGAGCAGTTCTTC.

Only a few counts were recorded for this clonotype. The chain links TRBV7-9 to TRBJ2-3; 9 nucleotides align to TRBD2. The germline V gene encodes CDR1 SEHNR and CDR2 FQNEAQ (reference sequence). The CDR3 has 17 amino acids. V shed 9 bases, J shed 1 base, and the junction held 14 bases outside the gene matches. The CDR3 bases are TGTGCCAGTAGAACCTCGGAGTCTAGCGGGGGCACAGATACGCAGTATTTT. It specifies CASRTSESSGGTDTQYF.

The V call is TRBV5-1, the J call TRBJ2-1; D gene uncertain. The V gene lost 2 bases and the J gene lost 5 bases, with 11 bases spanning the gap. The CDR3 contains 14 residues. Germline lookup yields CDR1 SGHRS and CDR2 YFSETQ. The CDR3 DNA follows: TGCGCCAGCAGCTTAGAGTCCTGGCACAATGAGCAGTTCTTC. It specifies CASSLESWHNEQFF.

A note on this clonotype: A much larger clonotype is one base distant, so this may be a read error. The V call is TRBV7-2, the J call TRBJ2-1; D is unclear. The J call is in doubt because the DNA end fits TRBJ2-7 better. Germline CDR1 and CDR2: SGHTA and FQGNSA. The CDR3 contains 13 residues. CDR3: CASSSSNYNEQYF. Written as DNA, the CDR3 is TGTGCCAGCAGCTCCAGCAACTACAATGAGCAGTACTTC.

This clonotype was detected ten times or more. Written as DNA, the CDR3 is TGTGCCAGCAGCTCCCGGGAGGGCACAGATACGCAGTATTTT. This encodes CASSSREGTDTQYF. The chain has TRBV7-2 and TRBJ2-3, with 7 nucleotides matching TRBD2. This CDR3 region has 14 residues. Germline V lookup: CDR1 SGHTA, CDR2 FQGNSA. Trimming at V came to 4 bases and at J to 1 base, leaving 2 bases not matched to a gene.

CDR3 residues: CASSARAEGRATQYF. The CDR3 DNA sequence: TGTGCCAGCAGCGCTCGAGCGGAGGGGCGTGCGACCCAGTACTTC. V is TRBV9 and J is TRBJ2-5; D is perhaps TRBD2 (6 bases). The CDR3 totals 15 residues. Trimming took off 3 bases at V and 7 bases at J, with 19 bases between the two ends. CDR1 and CDR2 from the germline V gene are SGDLS and YYNGEE.

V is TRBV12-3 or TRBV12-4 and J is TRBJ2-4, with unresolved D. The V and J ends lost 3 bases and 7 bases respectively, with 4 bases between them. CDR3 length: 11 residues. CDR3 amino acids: CASSFTNIQYF. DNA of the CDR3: TGTGCCAGCAGTTTCACGAACATTCAGTACTTC.